This T cell receptor (beta chain) originates from a study of molecular identifiers for immune sequencing clone quantification. The wider study: Across replicate runs, RNA obtained from approximately 20,000 or 100,000 naive CD8 cells was divided into five, with four undergoing sequencing.

Sorting was used to obtain naive CD8 T cells (CD8+CD4-CCR7+CD45RA+). General study findings and limits: Clones above 20 RNA copies contained over 99% of effector molecules but under 1% of naive ones.

V lost 1 base, J lost 6 bases, and 8 bases lay in between. Germline V lookup: CDR1 LGHNA, CDR2 YSLEER. There are 13 residues in the CDR3. This clonotype was seen repeatedly, ten times or more. Its target is unknown. Using its own MiXCR run on the PCR reads, TCRdb lists one record per CDR3 protein. Among about 630,000 distinct CDR3 sequences listed, 25% were seen once. The TCR was taken from a human donor in good health. Some libraries in this study had Jurkat cell RNA spiked in. The chain joins TRBV4-3 to TRBJ2-3; D is ambiguous. The sequenced sample consisted of naive CD8+ T cells from blood, with Jurkat cell RNA spiked in. Noted subset: FACS-sorted CD8+CD4-CCR7+CD45RA+ naive T cells. The CDR3 loop is CASSQGSRDTQYF. The DNA of the CDR3 is TGCGCCAGCAGCCAAGGCTCTAGGGATACGCAGTATTTT.